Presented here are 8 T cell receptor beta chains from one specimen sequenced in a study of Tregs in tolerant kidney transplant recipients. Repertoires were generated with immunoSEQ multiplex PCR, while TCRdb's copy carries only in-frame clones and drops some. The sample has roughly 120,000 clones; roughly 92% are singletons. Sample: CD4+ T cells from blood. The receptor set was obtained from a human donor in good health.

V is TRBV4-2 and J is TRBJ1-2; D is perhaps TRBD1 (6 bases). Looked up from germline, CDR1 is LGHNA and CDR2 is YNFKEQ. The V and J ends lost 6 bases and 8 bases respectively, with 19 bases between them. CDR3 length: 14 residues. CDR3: CASSQSGQGRGYTF. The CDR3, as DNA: TGTGCCAGCAGTCAGTCGGGGCAGGGGAGAGGCTACACCTTC.

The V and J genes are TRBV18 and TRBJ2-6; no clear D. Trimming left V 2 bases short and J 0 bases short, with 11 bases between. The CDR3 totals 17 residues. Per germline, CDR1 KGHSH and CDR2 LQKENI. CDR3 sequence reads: CASSPGVDISGANVLTF. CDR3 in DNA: TGTGCCAGCTCACCAGGGGTCGATATCTCTGGGGCCAACGTCCTGACTTTC.

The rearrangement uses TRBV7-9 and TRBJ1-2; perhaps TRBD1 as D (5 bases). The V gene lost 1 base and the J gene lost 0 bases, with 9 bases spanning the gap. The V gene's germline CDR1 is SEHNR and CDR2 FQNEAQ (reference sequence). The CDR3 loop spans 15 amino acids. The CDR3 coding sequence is TGTGCCAGCAGCTTAGAGACAGTCTCTAACTATGGCTACACCTTC. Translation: CASSLETVSNYGYTF.

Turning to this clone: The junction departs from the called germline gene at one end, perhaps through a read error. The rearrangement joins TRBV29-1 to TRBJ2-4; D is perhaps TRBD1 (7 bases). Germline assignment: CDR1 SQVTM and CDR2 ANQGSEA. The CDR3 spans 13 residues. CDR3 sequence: CSAETTTRGVLNF. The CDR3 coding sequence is TGCAGCGCCGAAACCACCACCAGGGGGGTTTTGAACTTC.

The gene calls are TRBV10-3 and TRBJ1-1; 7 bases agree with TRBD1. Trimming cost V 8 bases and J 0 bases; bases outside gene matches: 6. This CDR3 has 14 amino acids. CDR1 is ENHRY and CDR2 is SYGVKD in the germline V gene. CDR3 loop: CAIGLGTVNTEAFF. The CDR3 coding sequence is TGTGCCATCGGCCTTGGGACAGTGAACACTGAAGCTTTCTTT.

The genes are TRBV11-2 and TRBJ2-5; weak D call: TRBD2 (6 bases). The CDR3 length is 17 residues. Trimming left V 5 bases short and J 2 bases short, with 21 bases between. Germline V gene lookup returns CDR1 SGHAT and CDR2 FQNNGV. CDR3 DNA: TGTGCCAGCAGCGGGGGGACTCAAGCTCGAGGGCAAGAGACCCAGTACTTC. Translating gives CASSGGTQARGQETQYF.

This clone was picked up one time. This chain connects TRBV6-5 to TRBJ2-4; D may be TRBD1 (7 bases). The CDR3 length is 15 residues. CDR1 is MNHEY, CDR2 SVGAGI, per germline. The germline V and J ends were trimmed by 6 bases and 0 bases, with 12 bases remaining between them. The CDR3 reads CASREGQLAKNIQYF. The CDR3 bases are TGTGCCAGCAGGGAGGGACAGCTAGCCAAAAACATTCAGTACTTC.

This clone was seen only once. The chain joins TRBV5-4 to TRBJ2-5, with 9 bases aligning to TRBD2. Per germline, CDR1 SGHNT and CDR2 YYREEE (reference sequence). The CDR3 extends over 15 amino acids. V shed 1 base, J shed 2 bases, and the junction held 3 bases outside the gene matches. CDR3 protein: CASSLRLAGQETQYF. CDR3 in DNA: TGTGCCAGCAGCTTGAGGCTAGCGGGGCAAGAGACCCAGTACTTC.